The clone carrying this TCR beta chain came up a few times. This CDR3 is 14 amino acids long. The V end was cut by 4 bases, the J end by 1 base, with 9 bases between. The V gene's germline CDR1 is SGDLS and CDR2 YYNGEE. The record originates from a study of T cells in Graves' hyperthyroidism and ophthalmopathy. Background on the study: Specimen type is peripheral blood, collected at initial diagnosis prior to any treatment.

TCR beta CDR3 region amplification was performed from RNA transcripts. First-round RT-PCR of the TCR CDR3 relied on the HTBI primer set. TCRdb processed the multiplex PCR reads anew with MiXCR; each CDR3 protein has one entry. The sample holds 500,000 to 750,000 distinct CDR3 sequences, approximately 15% seen once. This sequence originates from a woman younger than 30 with Graves' ophthalmopathy. This rearrangement joins TRBV9 to TRBJ2-1; D not certain. The sequencing sample was made of blood. The CDR3 loop reads CASSLDASYNEQFF. CDR3 bases: TGTGCCAGCAGCCTGGATGCTTCCTACAATGAGCAGTTCTTC. Filled out from reference TRBV9 and TRBJ2-1, the complete variable domain reads DSGVTQTPKHLITATGQRVTLRCSPRSGDLSVYWYQQSLDQGLQFLIQYYNGEERAKGNILERFSAQQFPDLHSELNLSSLELGDSALYFCASSLDASYNEQFFGPGTRLTVL.